The T cell receptor beta chain described here comes from a study of cytomegalovirus exposure and HLA in healthy donors. The study ran its PCR with 60 Vbeta and 13 Jbeta primers. Profiling relied on immunoSEQ multiplex PCR, and the TCRdb table lists in-frame clones only, not all of them. The data show 150,000 to 200,000 clones, approximately 83% seen once. The sample comprised PBMCs. This sequence originates from a man between 18 and 29 years old in good health and CMV-seropositive.

DNA of the CDR3: TGTGCCAGCAGCGGACTGGACAGGGGCCATAACTATGGCTACACCTTC. Protein sequence: CASSGLDRGHNYGYTF. The chain uses TRBV9 and TRBJ1-2; TRBD1 matches 9 bases. CDR1 and CDR2 (germline): SGDLS, YYNGEE. After removal of 3 bases from V and 1 base from J, the junction contained 7 bases not matched to a gene. The CDR3 has 16 amino acids.